Listed below are T cell receptor beta chains from one sample, sequenced in a study of shared clonotypes between healthy human individuals. Libraries were prepared by immunoSEQ multiplex PCR; TCRdb keeps only in-frame clonotypes and omits some of them. This table has some 1,900,000 clones, about 95% appearing once. The sequencing input was naive CD8+ T cells sorted from blood. The receptors here all came from a man between 18 and 29 years old in good health. The conserved cysteine and the conserved F or W are not part of the CDR3 here. Clone size is stated in some rows and not others, as once, few, many or a class when expanded.

J gene	clone size	V gene	CDR3 protein
TRBJ2-2	.	TRBV2	ASSGTYTGELF
TRBJ1-2	once	TRBV7-8	ASSYGQGTNYGYT
TRBJ1-5	once	TRBV5-1	ASSLGTTEQRYSNQPQH
TRBJ2-1	.	TRBV4-3	ASSQEEIGFPGTSEDNEQF
TRBJ2-1	.	TRBV29-1	SVEGNGNEQF
TRBJ2-3	.	TRBV10-1	AGDRENVDTQY
TRBJ2-5	once	TRBV7-9	ASSLLVEGPGGQETQY
TRBJ1-4	.	TRBV14	ASSQLIATNEKLF
TRBJ2-7	.	TRBV5-1	ASRITGGEEQY
TRBJ1-1	few	TRBV27	ASSLRDRHTEAF
TRBJ1-1	.	TRBV10-2	ASRGNTEAF
TRBJ2-3	once	TRBV7-9	ASSLAEGLASTDTQY
TRBJ2-7	.	TRBV27	ASSLRGRGLYEQY
TRBJ1-5	.	TRBV15	ATSPFGESNQPQH